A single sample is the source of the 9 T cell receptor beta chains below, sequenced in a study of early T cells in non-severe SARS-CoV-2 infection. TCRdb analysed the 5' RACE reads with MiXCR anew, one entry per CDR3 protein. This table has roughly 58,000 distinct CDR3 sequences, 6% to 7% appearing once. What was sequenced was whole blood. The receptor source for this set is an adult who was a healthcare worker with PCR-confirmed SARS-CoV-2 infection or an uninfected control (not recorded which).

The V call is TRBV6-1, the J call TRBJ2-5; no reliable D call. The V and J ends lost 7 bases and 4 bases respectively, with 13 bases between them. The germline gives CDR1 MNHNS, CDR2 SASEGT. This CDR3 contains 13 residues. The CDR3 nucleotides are TGTGCCAGCACGGTTGGGATTGCAGAGACCCAGTACTTC. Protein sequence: CASTVGIAETQYF.

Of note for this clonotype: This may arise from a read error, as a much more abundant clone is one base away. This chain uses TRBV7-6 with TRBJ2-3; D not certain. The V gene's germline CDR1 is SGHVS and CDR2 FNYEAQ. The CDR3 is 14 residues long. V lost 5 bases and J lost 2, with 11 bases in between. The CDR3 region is CASSPVGYTDTQYF. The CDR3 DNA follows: TGTGCCAGCAGCCCGGTAGGGTACACAGATACGCAGTATTTT.

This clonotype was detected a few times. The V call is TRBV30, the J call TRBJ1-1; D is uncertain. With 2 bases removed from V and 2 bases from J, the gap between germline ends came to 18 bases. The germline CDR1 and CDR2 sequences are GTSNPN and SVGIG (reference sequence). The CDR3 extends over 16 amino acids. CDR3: CAWSPPGWGANTEAFF. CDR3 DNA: TGTGCCTGGAGTCCTCCGGGGTGGGGAGCTAACACTGAAGCTTTCTTT.

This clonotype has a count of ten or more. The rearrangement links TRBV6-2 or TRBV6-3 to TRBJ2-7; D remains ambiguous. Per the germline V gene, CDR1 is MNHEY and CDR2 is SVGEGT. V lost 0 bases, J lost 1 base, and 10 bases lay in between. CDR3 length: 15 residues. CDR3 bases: TGTGCCAGCAGTTACTCGAACATTAAATCCTACGAGCAGTACTTC. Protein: CASSYSNIKSYEQYF.

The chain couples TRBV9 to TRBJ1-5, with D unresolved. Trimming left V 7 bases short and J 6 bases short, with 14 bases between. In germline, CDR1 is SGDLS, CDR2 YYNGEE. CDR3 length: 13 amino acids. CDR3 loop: CASSPGSVQPQHF. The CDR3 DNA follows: TGTGCCAGCTCCCCTGGGTCGGTTCAGCCCCAGCATTTT.

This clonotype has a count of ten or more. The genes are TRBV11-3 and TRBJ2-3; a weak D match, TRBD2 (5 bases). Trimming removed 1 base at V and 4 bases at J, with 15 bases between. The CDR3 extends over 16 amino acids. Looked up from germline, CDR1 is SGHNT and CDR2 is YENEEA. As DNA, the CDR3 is TGTGCCAGCAGCTTAGGGCTAGCCGGTGGTTCAGATACGCAGTATTTT. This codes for CASSLGLAGGSDTQYF.

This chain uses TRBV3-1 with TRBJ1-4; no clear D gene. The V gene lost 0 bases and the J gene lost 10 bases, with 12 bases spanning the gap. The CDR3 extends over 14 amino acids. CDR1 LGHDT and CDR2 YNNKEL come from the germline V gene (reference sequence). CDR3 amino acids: CASSQEGKGRKLFF. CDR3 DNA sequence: TGTGCCAGCAGCCAAGAAGGAAAAGGGCGAAAACTGTTTTTT. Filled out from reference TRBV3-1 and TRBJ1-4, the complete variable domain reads DTAVSQTPKYLVTQMGNDKSIKCEQNLGHDTMYWYKQDSKKFLKIMFSYNNKELIINETVPNRFSPKSPDKAHLNLHINSLELGDSAVYFCASSQEGKGRKLFFGSGTQLSVL.

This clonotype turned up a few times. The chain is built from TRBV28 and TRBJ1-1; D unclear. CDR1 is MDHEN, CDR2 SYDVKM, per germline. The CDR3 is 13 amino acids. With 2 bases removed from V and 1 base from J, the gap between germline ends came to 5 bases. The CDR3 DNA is TGTGCCAGCAGTTTACTCACGAACACTGAAGCTTTCTTT. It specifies CASSLLTNTEAFF. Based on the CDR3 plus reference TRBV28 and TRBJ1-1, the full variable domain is DVKVTQSSRYLVKRTGEKVFLECVQDMDHENMFWYRQDPGLGLRLIYFSYDVKMKEKGDIPEGYSVSREKKERFSLILESASTNQTSMYLCASSLLTNTEAFFGQGTRLTVV.

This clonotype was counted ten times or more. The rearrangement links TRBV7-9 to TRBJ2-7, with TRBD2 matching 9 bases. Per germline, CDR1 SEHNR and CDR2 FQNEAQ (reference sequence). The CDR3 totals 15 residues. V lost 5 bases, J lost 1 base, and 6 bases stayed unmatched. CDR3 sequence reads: CASSRSSGMSYEQYF. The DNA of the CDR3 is TGTGCCAGCAGCCGATCTAGCGGGATGTCCTACGAGCAGTACTTC.